This T cell receptor (beta chain) was identified during a study of T cells in Graves' hyperthyroidism and ophthalmopathy (dated by TCRdb to between 2017 and 2020). General notes on the study: Peripheral blood was sampled at the time of initial diagnosis, prior to any treatment. After blood sampling, hyperthyroidism patients were treated with methimazole at a starting dose of 30 mg daily, and ophthalmopathy patients were treated with high-dose intravenous methylprednisolone. TCR Vbeta CDR3 sequencing of some 140 peripheral blood samples (over 40 ophthalmopathy, some 75 hyperthyroidism and approximately 17 progressor patients) is reported in the paper. To identify TCR V-J signatures that set the groups apart, the researchers used a discovery cohort of 100 patients, made up of around 42 with Graves' ophthalmopathy and some 55 with stable Graves' hyperthyroidism. In about 6 Graves' hyperthyroidism patients, the study also compared T-cell repertoires from thyroid tissue with T-cell repertoires from blood. Whether ophthalmopathy could be predicted prospectively was tested in an independent validation cohort made up of approximately 19 hyperthyroidism patients plus 17 patients who later progressed to ophthalmopathy. For training and testing, the 110 or so patients in the discovery cohort were randomly divided in a 7:3 ratio.

Moderately to severely active disease, a Clinical Activity Score of at least 3, a NOSPECS grade of at least 4, and a duration under 3 months were present in ophthalmopathy patients. Any patient with an uncontrolled infection, another autoimmune disease, pregnancy or lactation was excluded. Clinical symptoms, serum thyroxine and TRAb, thyroid ultrasound, and orbital computed tomography formed the basis for the diagnoses. Ficoll-Paque density gradient centrifugation was used to isolate PBMCs from about 10 ml of fresh peripheral blood. Trizol reagent was used to extract total RNA, and RNA quality was then checked on an Agilent 2100 Bioanalyzer. V drops 2 bases and J drops 1 base, leaving 5 bases in between. The CDR3 holds 13 amino acids from the cysteine to the phenylalanine. The kept DNA is CDR3 alone, 39 bases in frame from the first base. The germline V gene (reference sequence) provides CDR1 PRHDT and CDR2 FYEKMQ.

Amplification of TCR beta CDR3 regions was carried out from RNA transcripts. For the first round of RT-PCR on the TCR CDR3, the HTBI primer set was used together with the Qiagen OneStep RT-PCR kit. Libraries were constructed in a second round of multiplex PCR, after which size selection and purification were carried out. Sequencing of the libraries was done on an Illumina HiSeq2000 using paired-end 100 bp reads. Under the source paper's analysis protocol: Raw data were processed with SOAPnuke, discarding reads with adapters, uncalled bases, mean Phred below 15, or no exact constant-primer or identifier match. High-quality paired reads were merged using COPE v1.2.5, and each unique nucleotide sequence was defined as a clonotype. Clonotypes were aligned to IMGT TRBV, TRBD and TRBJ reference segments using MiTCR v1.1. The analysis was restricted to V-J combinations with a frequency above 0.0001, which together covered 99.2% of the repertoires. The TCS score was defined as F50 (clonal expansion) divided by E x V (chaos), with BLOSUM62-based TCRdist calculated between CDR3 peptides within each V-J. Welch's t-statistics and random forest reduced 500 to 650 V-J features to some 14, which were used in a naive Bayes classifier (R e1071). TCRdb reanalyzed the raw reads on its own, using fastp at Q25 for trimming and MiXCR for clone calling, and kept in-frame beta chains. Each record represents a unique CDR3 protein, reported with the most common genes and DNA among its rows. TCRdb's processing, not the authors' own work, is the source of the V and J calls. The sample table holds hundreds of thousands of distinct CDR3 sequences, of which roughly 13% were seen once. Together, the top ten hold 30% to 40% of the sample.

This clonotype came up many times. Its antigen remains unidentified. No quality values exist for individual bases; no much larger clone is one base distant. The research as a whole found: In cross-validation, a model built on a 13 V-J signature told ophthalmopathy apart from stable hyperthyroidism with under 90% sensitivity and about 81% specificity, and in testing the same model reached 80%/75%. Most expanded thyroid clonotypes (frequency above 0.001) were also detected in blood, a finding suggesting that blood repertoires may reflect thyroid immune responses. In validation, progression to ophthalmopathy was predicted by the model with 70.59% sensitivity and 72.22% specificity, a median of approximately 6.5 months before onset. No statistical method was used to fix the sample size in advance, and group allocation was not hidden from the investigators.

This TCR was recovered from a middle-aged woman with Graves' ophthalmopathy. The chain is encoded by TRBV13 joined to TRBJ1-1; the D gene remains uncertain. Sequenced sample: blood. The DNA reads TGTGCCAGCAGCTTATTCGGGAACACTGAAGCTTTCTTT. This encodes CASSLFGNTEAFF.